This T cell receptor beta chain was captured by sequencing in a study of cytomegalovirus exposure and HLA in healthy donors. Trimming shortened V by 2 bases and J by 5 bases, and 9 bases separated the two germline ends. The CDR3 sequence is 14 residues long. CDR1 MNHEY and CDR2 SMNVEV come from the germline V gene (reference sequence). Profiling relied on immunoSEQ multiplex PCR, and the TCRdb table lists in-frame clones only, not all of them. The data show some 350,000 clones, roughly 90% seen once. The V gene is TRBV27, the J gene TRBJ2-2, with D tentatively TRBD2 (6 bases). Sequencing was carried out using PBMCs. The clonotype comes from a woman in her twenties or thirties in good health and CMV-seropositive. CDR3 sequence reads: CASSLDAGTGELFF. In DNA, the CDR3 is TGTGCCAGCAGTTTAGATGCGGGGACCGGGGAGCTGTTTTTT.